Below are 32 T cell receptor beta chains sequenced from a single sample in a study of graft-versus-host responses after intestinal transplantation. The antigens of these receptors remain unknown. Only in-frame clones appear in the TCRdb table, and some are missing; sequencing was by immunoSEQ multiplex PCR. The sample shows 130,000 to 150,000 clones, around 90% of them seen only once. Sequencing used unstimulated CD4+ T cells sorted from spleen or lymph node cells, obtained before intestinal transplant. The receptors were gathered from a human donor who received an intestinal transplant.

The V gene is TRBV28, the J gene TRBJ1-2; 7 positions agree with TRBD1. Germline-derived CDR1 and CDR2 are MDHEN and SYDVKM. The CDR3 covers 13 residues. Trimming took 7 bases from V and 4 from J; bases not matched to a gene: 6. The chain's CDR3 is CASTDGTAYGYTF. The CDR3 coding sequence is TGTGCCAGCACGGATGGGACAGCCTATGGCTACACCTTC.

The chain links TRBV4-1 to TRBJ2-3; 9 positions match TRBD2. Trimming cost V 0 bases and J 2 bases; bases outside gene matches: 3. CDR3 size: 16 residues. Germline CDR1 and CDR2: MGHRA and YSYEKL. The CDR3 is CASSQDGLAHTDTQYF. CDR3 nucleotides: TGCGCCAGCAGCCAAGATGGACTAGCGCACACAGATACGCAGTATTTT.

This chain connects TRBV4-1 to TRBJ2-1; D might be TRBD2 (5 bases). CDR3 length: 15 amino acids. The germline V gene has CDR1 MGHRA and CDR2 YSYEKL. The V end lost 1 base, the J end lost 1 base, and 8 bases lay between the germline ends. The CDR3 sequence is CASSQVTGSYNEQFF. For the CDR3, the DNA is TGCGCCAGCAGCCAAGTAACGGGATCCTACAATGAGCAGTTCTTC.

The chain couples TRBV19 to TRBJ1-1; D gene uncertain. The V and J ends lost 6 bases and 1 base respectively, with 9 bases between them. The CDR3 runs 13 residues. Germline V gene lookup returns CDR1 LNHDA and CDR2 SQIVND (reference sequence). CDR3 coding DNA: TGTGCCAGTAGCAAAAACAGGAACACTGAAGCTTTCTTT. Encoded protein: CASSKNRNTEAFF. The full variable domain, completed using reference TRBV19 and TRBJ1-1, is DGGITQSPKYLFRKEGQNVTLSCEQNLNHDAMYWYRQDPGQGLRLIYYSQIVNDFQKGDIAEGYSVSREKKESFPLTVTSAQKNPTAFYLCASSKNRNTEAFFGQGTRLTVV.

As DNA, the CDR3 is TGTGCCAGCAGTCCGCGACAGGGGGCCAGCAATGAGCAGTTCTTC. Translation gives CASSPRQGASNEQFF. The chain employs TRBV6-5 and TRBJ2-1; 10 bases match TRBD1. V shed 5 bases and J 6 bases; nucleotides not matched to a gene: 7. This CDR3 region has 15 residues. CDR1 and CDR2 (germline): MNHEY, SVGAGI.

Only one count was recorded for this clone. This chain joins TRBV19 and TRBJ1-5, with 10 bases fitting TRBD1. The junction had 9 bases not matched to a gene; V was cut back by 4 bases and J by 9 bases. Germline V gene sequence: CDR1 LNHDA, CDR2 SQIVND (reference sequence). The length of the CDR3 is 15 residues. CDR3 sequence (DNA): TGTGCCAGTAGTACCGGGACAGGGGCGTCGGGGCCCCAGCATTTT. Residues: CASSTGTGASGPQHF.

CDR3: CASSYRWDRANEKLFF. CDR3 sequence (DNA): TGTGCCAGCAGTTACCGATGGGACAGGGCTAATGAAAAACTGTTTTTT. J is TRBJ1-4 and V is TRBV6-5, with 9 bases matching TRBD1. The length of the CDR3 is 16 residues. CDR1 is MNHEY and CDR2 is SVGAGI in the germline V gene. The junction had 4 bases not matched to a gene; V was cut back by 2 bases and J by 3 bases.

The CDR3 here is CASSPGPYNEQFF. The CDR3 DNA sequence: TGTGCCAGCAGCCCCGGTCCCTACAATGAGCAGTTCTTC. The genes are TRBV11-3 and TRBJ2-1; D unclear. Germline CDR1 is SGHNT and CDR2 is YENEEA. The CDR3 contains 13 residues. The V end lost 5 bases, the J end lost 2 bases, and 7 bases lay between the germline ends.

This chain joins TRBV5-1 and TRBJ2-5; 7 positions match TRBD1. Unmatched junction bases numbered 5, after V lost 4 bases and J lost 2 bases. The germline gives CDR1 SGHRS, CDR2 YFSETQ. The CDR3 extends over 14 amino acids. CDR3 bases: TGCGCCAGCAGCCAGACAGGGCTTCAAGAGACCCAGTACTTC. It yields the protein CASSQTGLQETQYF.

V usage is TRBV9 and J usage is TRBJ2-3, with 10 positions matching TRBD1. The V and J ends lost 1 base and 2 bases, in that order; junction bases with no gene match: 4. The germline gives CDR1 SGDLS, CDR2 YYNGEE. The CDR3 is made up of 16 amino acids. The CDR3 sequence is CASSVTTGGLTDTQYF. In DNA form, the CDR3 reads TGTGCCAGCAGCGTAACGACAGGGGGCCTCACAGATACGCAGTATTTT.

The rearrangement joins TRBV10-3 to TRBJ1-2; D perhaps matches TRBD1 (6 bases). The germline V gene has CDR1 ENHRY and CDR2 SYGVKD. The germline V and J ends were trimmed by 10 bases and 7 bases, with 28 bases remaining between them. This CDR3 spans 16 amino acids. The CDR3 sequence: CATLVGGANLQRGYTF. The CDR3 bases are TGTGCCACCTTGGTTGGGGGGGCCAATCTTCAGCGTGGCTACACCTTC.

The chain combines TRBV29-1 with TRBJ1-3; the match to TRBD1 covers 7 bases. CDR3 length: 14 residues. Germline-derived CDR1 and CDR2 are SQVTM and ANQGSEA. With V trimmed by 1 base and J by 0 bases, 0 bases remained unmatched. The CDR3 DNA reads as TGCAGCGTTGAAGGGGACAGCTCTGGAAACACCATATATTTT. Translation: CSVEGDSSGNTIYF.

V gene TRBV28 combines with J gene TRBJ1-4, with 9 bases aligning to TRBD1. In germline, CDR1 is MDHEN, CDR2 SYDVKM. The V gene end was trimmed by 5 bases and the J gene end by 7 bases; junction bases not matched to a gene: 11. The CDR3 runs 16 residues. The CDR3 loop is CASSGRGGTGSEKLFF. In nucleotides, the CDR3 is TGTGCCAGCAGTGGCAGAGGGGGGACAGGGAGTGAAAAACTGTTTTTT.

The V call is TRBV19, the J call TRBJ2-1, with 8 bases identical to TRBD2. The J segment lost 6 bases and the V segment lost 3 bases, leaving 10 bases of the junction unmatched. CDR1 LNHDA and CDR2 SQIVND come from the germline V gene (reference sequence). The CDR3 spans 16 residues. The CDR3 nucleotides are TGTGCCAGTAGTATTCGGCTCAGCGGGAGTGGCAATGAGCAGTTCTTC. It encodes CASSIRLSGSGNEQFF.

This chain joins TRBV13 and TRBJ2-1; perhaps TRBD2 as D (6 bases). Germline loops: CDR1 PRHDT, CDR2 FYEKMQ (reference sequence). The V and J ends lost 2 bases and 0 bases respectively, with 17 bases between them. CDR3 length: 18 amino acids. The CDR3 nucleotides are TGTGCCAGCAGCTTAAGTGGAGGGGCCCTTAGCTCCTACAATGAGCAGTTCTTC. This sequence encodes CASSLSGGALSSYNEQFF. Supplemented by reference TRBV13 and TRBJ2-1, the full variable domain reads AAGVIQSPRHLIKEKRETATLKCYPIPRHDTVYWYQQGPGQDPQFLISFYEKMQSDKGSIPDRFSAQQFSDYHSELNMSSLELGDSALYFCASSLSGGALSSYNEQFFGPGTRLTVL.

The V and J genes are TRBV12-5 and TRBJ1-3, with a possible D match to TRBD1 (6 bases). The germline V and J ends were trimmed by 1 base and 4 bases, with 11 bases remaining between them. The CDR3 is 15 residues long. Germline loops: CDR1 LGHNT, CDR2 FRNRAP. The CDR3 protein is CASGLAGAGGNTIYF. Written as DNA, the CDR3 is TGTGCTAGTGGTTTGGCGGGGGCAGGGGGAAACACCATATATTTT. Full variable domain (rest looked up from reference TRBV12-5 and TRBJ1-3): DARVTQTPRHKVTEMGQEVTMRCQPILGHNTVFWYRQTMMQGLELLAYFRNRAPLDDSGMPKDRFSAEMPDATLATLKIQPSEPRDSAVYFCASGLAGAGGNTIYFGEGSWLTVV.

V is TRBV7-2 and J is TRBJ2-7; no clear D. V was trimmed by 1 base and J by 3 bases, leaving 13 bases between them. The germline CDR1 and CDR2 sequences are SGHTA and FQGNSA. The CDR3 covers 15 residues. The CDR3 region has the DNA TGTGCCAGCAGCTTAGACCCCACGGGCGGCTACGAGCAGTACTTC. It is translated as CASSLDPTGGYEQYF.

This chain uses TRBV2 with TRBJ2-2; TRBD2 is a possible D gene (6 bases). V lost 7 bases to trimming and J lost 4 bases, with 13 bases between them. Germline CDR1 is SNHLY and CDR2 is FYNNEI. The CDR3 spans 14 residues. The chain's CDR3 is CASIAGRFTGELFF. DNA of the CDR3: TGTGCCAGCATTGCGGGACGATTCACCGGGGAGCTGTTTTTT. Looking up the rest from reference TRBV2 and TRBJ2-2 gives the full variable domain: EPEVTQTPSHQVTQMGQEVILRCVPISNHLYFYWYRQILGQKVEFLVSFYNNEISEKSEIFDDQFSVERPDGSNFTLKIRSTKLEDSAMYFCASIAGRFTGELFFGEGSRLTVL.

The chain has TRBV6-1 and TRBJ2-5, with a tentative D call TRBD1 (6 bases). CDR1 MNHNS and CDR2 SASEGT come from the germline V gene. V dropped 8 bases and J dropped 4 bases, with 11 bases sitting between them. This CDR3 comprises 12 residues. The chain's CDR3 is CASWGQVETQYF. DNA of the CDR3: TGTGCCAGCTGGGGGCAGGTAGAGACCCAGTACTTC.

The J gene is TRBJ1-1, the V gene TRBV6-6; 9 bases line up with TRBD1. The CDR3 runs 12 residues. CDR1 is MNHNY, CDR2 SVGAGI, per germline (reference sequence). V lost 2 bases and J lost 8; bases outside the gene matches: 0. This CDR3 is CASSYGTGEAFF. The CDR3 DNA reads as TGTGCCAGCAGTTACGGGACAGGGGAAGCTTTCTTT.

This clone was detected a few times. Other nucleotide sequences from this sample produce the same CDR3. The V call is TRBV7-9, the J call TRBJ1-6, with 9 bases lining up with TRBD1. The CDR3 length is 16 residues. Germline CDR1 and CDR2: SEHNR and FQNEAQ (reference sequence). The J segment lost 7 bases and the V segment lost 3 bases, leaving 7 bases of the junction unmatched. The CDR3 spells CASSFSGTGRNSPLHF. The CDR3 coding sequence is TGTGCCAGCAGCTTTTCCGGGACAGGGCGGAATTCACCCCTCCACTTT. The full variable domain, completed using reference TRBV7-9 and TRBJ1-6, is DTGVSQNPRHKITKRGQNVTFRCDPISEHNRLYWYRQTLGQGPEFLTYFQNEAQLEKSRLLSDRFSAERPKGSFSTLEIQRTEQGDSAMYLCASSFSGTGRNSPLHFGNGTRLTVT.

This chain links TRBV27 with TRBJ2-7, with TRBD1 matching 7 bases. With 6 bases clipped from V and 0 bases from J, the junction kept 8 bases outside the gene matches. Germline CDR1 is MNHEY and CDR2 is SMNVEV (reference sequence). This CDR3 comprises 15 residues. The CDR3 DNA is TGTGCCAGCAGCCATGGGACAGCCAGCTCCTACGAGCAGTACTTC. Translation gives CASSHGTASSYEQYF.

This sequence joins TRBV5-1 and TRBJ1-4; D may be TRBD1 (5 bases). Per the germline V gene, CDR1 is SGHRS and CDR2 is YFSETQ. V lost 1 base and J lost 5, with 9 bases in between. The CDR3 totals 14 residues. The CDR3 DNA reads TGCGCCAGCAGCTTGTACAGGTTGAATGAAAAACTGTTTTTT. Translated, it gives CASSLYRLNEKLFF.

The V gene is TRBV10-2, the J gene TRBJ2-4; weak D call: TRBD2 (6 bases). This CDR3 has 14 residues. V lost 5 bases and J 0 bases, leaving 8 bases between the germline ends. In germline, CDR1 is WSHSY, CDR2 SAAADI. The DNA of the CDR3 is TGCGCCAGCAGTCGGGAGTTAGCCAAAAACATTCAGTACTTC. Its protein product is CASSRELAKNIQYF.

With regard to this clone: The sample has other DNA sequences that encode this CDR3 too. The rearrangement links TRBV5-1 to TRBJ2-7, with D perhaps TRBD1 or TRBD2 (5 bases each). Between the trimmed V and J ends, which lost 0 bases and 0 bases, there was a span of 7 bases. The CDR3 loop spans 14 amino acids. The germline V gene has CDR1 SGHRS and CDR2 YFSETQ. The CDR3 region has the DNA TGCGCCAGCAGCTTGGCGGGGACCTCCTACGAGCAGTACTTC. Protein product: CASSLAGTSYEQYF.

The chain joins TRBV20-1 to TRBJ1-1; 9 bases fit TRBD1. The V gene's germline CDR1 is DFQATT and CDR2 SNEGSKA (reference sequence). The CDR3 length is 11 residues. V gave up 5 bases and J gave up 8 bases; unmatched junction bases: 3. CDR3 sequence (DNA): TGCAGTGCTCGCGACAGGGGGGAAGCTTTCTTT. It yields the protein CSARDRGEAFF.

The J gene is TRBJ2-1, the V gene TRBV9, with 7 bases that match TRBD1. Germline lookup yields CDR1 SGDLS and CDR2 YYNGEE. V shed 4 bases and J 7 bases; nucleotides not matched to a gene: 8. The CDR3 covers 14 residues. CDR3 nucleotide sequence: TGTGCCAGCAGCTCTTACAGGGGTTCTAATGAGCAGTTCTTC. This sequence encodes CASSSYRGSNEQFF. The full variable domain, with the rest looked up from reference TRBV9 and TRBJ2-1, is DSGVTQTPKHLITATGQRVTLRCSPRSGDLSVYWYQQSLDQGLQFLIQYYNGEERAKGNILERFSAQQFPDLHSELNLSSLELGDSALYFCASSSYRGSNEQFFGPGTRLTVL.

The CDR3 region is CASSHHALAGGYNEQFF. The CDR3 DNA is TGTGCCAGCAGCCACCATGCTCTCGCGGGCGGGTACAATGAGCAGTTCTTC. V and J are TRBV7-9 and TRBJ2-1, with D possibly being TRBD2 (5 bases). Germline V gives CDR1 SEHNR, CDR2 FQNEAQ (reference sequence). The ends were cut back, 5 bases at V and 4 bases at J, with 21 bases in the middle. This CDR3 is 17 amino acids long.

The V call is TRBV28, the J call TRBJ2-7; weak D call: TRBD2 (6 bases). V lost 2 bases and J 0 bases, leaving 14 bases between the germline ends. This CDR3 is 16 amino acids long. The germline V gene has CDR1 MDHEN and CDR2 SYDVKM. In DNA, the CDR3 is TGTGCCAGCAGTTTACCTGGACGGGGGAGCTCCTACGAGCAGTACTTC. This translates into CASSLPGRGSSYEQYF.

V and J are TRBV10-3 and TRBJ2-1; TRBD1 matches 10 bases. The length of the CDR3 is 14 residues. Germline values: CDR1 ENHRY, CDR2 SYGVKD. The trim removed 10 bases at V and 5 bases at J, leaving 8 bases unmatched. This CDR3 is CATRSGQGDNEQFF. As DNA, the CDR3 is TGTGCCACACGCAGCGGACAGGGGGACAATGAGCAGTTCTTC.

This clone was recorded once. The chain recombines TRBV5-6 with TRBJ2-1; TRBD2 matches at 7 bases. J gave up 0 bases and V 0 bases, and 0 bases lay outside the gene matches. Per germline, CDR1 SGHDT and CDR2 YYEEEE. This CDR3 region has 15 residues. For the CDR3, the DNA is TGTGCCAGCAGCTTGGGCGGGAGCTCCTACAATGAGCAGTTCTTC. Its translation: CASSLGGSSYNEQFF.

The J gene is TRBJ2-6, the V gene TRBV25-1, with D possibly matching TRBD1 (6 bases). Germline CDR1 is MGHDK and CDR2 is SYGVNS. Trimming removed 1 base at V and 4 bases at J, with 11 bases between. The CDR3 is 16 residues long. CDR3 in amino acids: CASSELTGTGANVLTF. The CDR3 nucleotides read TGTGCCAGCAGTGAATTGACAGGTACCGGGGCCAACGTCCTGACTTTC.